What follows are 6 T cell receptor beta chains derived from one specimen sequenced in a study of blood T cell repertoires in COVID-19. Using immunoSEQ multiplex PCR, the repertoire was profiled, and TCRdb retains in-frame clones only, with some absent. The table has about 100,000 clones, roughly 87% seen once; the top ten hold roughly 7%. Sequencing was carried out using peripheral blood. The source is a young man with COVID-19, enrolled during active disease.

The chain combines TRBV30 with TRBJ1-6; D uncertain. This CDR3 is built from 13 residues. The germline V gene has CDR1 GTSNPN and CDR2 SVGIG (reference sequence). V lost 3 bases and J lost 9, with 12 bases in between. CDR3 loop: CAWSVGEGSPLHF. The CDR3 region has the DNA TGTGCCTGGAGCGTGGGTGAGGGTTCACCCCTCCACTTT. Complete variable domain (other parts from reference TRBV30 and TRBJ1-6): SQTIHQWPATLVQPVGSPLSLECTVEGTSNPNLYWYRQAAGRGLQLLFYSVGIGQISSEVPQNLSASRPQDRQFILSSKKLLLSDSGFYLCAWSVGEGSPLHFGNGTRLTVT.

The table lists this clone with a few counts. The chain links TRBV6-2 or TRBV6-3 to TRBJ1-5; D gene unclear. From germline, CDR1 is MNHEY and CDR2 SVGEGT. Trimming stripped 0 bases from V and 2 bases from J, with 20 bases between. The CDR3 runs to 19 residues. The CDR3 protein is CASSYSTVRMWFGNQPQHF. The DNA for the CDR3 is TGTGCCAGCAGTTACTCGACGGTCAGGATGTGGTTTGGCAATCAGCCCCAGCATTTT.

The chain joins TRBV28 to TRBJ1-5, with TRBD1 matching over 10 bases. CDR3 size: 15 residues. CDR1 and CDR2 (germline): MDHEN, SYDVKM. The J segment lost 6 bases and the V segment lost 3 bases, leaving 5 bases of the junction unmatched. The CDR3, as DNA: TGTGCCAGCAGTTTCCAGACAGGGGGCGGTCAGCCCCAGCATTTT. This sequence encodes CASSFQTGGGQPQHF.

The chain combines TRBV2 with TRBJ2-2; D not certain. Germline CDR1 and CDR2: SNHLY and FYNNEI. CDR3 length: 14 residues. The V end lost 1 base, the J end lost 6 bases, and 9 bases lay between the germline ends. The CDR3: CASSEGGPPGELFF. The CDR3 DNA sequence: TGTGCCAGCAGTGAAGGAGGCCCTCCCGGGGAGCTGTTTTTT.

In this sample, this clone turned up once. V is TRBV12-3 or TRBV12-4 and J is TRBJ2-1; tentatively, D is TRBD1 (5 bases). V was cut by 7 bases and J by 9 bases, with 16 bases left in between. The CDR3 spans 13 residues. The CDR3 region has the DNA TGTGCCAGCACCCTAGTAGTAAGGGGTGAGCAGTTCTTC. It translates to CASTLVVRGEQFF.

This chain uses TRBV15 with TRBJ2-5; a possible D gene is TRBD2 (5 bases). The germline V gene has CDR1 LNHNV and CDR2 YYDKDF (reference sequence). V was shortened by 5 bases and J by 4 bases, with 14 bases between the two germline ends. The CDR3 covers 14 residues. The CDR3 DNA sequence: TGTGCCACCAGCGACTCGACGGGAAGAGAGACCCAGTACTTC. Translation gives CATSDSTGRETQYF.